The present entry profiles one T cell receptor (beta chain) with its context. Its antigen is as yet unknown. The data are from a study of cytomegalovirus exposure and HLA in healthy donors. Study background: The early release's HLA-typed donors yielded some 85 million unique TCRs. Among the approximately 410 genotyped donors, 65% to 85% were placed in the Caucasian-associated ancestry cluster.

The study, taken as a whole, reports: Trimming of TCR beta V- and J-genes showed a link, identified in a later analysis, to a missense DCLRE1C variant.

It was with 60 Vbeta and 13 Jbeta primers that the PCR ran. Assay: immunoSEQ multiplex PCR; the TCRdb copy retains only in-frame clones and omits some. The listing contains around 52,000 clones. Germline loops: CDR1 SGHRS, CDR2 YFSETQ. The V and J ends lost 0 bases and 2 bases, in that order; junction bases with no gene match: 1. There are 14 residues in the CDR3. Healthy donors of bone marrow made up the group. The rearrangement uses TRBV5-1 and TRBJ2-5; TRBD2 matches at 7 bases. The sample comprised PBMCs. This TCR was sampled from a man between 40 and 49 years old in good health and CMV-seropositive. For the CDR3, the DNA is TGCGCCAGCAGCTTGGGGCGGGGGCAAGAGACCCAGTACTTC. Translated: CASSLGRGQETQYF.